A selection of T cell receptor beta chains follows, all from one sample in a study of OX40 agonist ivuxolimab in advanced cancers. Data came from immunoSEQ multiplex PCR; TCRdb stores just in-frame clones and leaves some out. The profile shows about 50,000 clones, just over 85% of them singletons. This specimen consisted of CD4+ or CD8+ T cells sorted from blood, obtained in a trial of the OX40 agonist ivuxolimab. Receptors were obtained from an adult with an advanced solid tumor such as melanoma, head and neck, liver or kidney cancer. CDR3s include the opening cysteine and the closing phenylalanine or tryptophan. A D gene is named only where the DNA matches it firmly. The size field is filled for only some rows; it gives once, few, many or a size class.

v_gene	j_gene	abundance	d_gene	CDR3nt	CDR3aa
TRBV5-1	TRBJ2-2	NA	TRBD2	TGCGCCAGCAGCTGGACTAGCGGGAGCGTGGGCACCGGGGAGCTGTTTTTT	CASSWTSGSVGTGELFF
TRBV18	TRBJ2-7	once	TRBD1	TGTGCCAGCTCACAAGACAGGGGAACCTCCTACGAGCAGTACTTC	CASSQDRGTSYEQYF
TRBV29-1	TRBJ1-1	once	NA	TGCAGCGCCCTACGGGGGGACACTGAAGCTTTCTTT	CSALRGDTEAFF
TRBV7-9	TRBJ2-7	NA	TRBD1	TGTGCCAGCAGCTCTCGACAGGGGGCTGGGGAGCAGTACTTC	CASSSRQGAGEQYF
TRBV7-9	TRBJ2-7	NA	TRBD2	TGTGCCAGCAGCCCCGGGACTAGCGGGGTGTACGAGCAGTACTTC	CASSPGTSGVYEQYF
TRBV4-3	TRBJ1-4	NA	NA	TGCGCCAGCAGCCAAGGGGCCAGTTTGGCTAATGAAAAACTGTTTTTT	CASSQGASLANEKLFF
TRBV7-2	TRBJ2-5	NA	TRBD2	TGTGCCAGCATGCCCGGGGGGGCTTCAGAGACCCAGTACTTC	CASMPGGASETQYF
TRBV5-1	TRBJ2-7	NA	NA	TGCGCCAGCAGCTTGGTGGGTGTACCCTACGAGCAGTACTTC	CASSLVGVPYEQYF
TRBV18	TRBJ2-2	NA	NA	TGTGCCAGCTCACCACCGGTCGGGGTAAACACCGGGGAGCTGTTTTTT	CASSPPVGVNTGELFF
TRBV27	TRBJ2-7	few	NA	TGTGCCAGCAGTTTCCTGGGCGAGCAGTACTTC	CASSFLGEQYF
TRBV19	TRBJ2-2	NA	TRBD2	TGTGCCAGTAGTAAGACTAGCGGGAGGGCCACCGGGGAGCTGTTTTTT	CASSKTSGRATGELFF
TRBV4-1	TRBJ2-3	NA	NA	TGCGCCAGCAGCCAAGATGGAAAGAGGGGGGATACGCAGTATTTT	CASSQDGKRGDTQYF
TRBV27	TRBJ2-7	NA	TRBD1	TGTGCCAGCAGTCCCCCCGGACAGGGCCCGACCTACGAGCAGTACTTC	CASSPPGQGPTYEQYF
TRBV11-2	TRBJ2-7	NA	TRBD2	TGTGCCAGCAGCTTATATAGCGGGGGGATATACGAGCAGTACTTC	CASSLYSGGIYEQYF
TRBV4-3	TRBJ2-4	NA	TRBD2	TGCGCCAGCAGCCAAGATCCCAGCAGGACTAGCGGGGGGGCCCGGGACATTCAGTACTTC	CASSQDPSRTSGGARDIQYF
TRBV18	TRBJ1-2	NA	NA	TGTGCCAGCTCACCACCAGGGAGGTATGGCTACACCTTC	CASSPPGRYGYTF
TRBV7-3	TRBJ2-5	NA	NA	TGTGCCAGCAGCTCCCTGGGGGGCGAAGAGACCCAGTACTTC	CASSSLGGEETQYF
TRBV7-9	TRBJ1-1	NA	TRBD1	TGTGCCAGCAGCCACGGACAGGGAGGCACTGAAGCTTTCTTT	CASSHGQGGTEAFF
TRBV6-6	TRBJ2-5	NA	NA	TGTGCCAGCAGTTACTCGACGGCTCAAGAGACCCAGTACTTC	CASSYSTAQETQYF
TRBV4-1	TRBJ2-7	NA	TRBD1	TGCGCCAGCAGCCAAGATCTAGGGACAGGGGGAAACTACGAGCAGTACTTC	CASSQDLGTGGNYEQYF
TRBV18	TRBJ1-5	once	NA	TGTGCCAGCTCGCCAGAGGAATCTCAGCCCCAGCATTTT	CASSPEESQPQHF
TRBV5-1	TRBJ2-2	NA	NA	TGCGCCAGCCAACCGAGCAGAATGGGAGGAATTGCCGGGGAGCTGTTTTTT	CASQPSRMGGIAGELFF
TRBV5-1	TRBJ2-7	NA	TRBD1	TGCGCCAGCAGCTTGGGACAGGGGGCTTACGAGCAGTACTTC	CASSLGQGAYEQYF
TRBV28	TRBJ1-1	NA	TRBD1	TGTGCCAGCGGGACAGGACACACTGAAGCTTTCTTT	CASGTGHTEAFF
TRBV18	TRBJ2-7	NA	NA	TGTGCCAGCTCACCTTCGACAGACTCCTACGAGCAGTACTTC	CASSPSTDSYEQYF
TRBV19	TRBJ2-5	NA	TRBD1	TGTGCCAGTAGTGCAGCCGGGACAGGCCAAAGAACCCAGTACTTC	CASSAAGTGQRTQYF
TRBV11-2	TRBJ1-2	once	NA	TGTGCCAGCAGCTTAGGGCCTGGGGGCGCCTATGGCTACACCTTC	CASSLGPGGAYGYTF
TRBV6-5	TRBJ2-3	NA	NA	TGTGCCAGCAGTCCCATGGTTGGCACAGATACGCAGTATTTT	CASSPMVGTDTQYF
TRBV10-2	TRBJ1-1	NA	NA	TGCGCCAGCAGTGAACCGGGGGGCACTGAAGCTTTCTTT	CASSEPGGTEAFF
TRBV5-1	TRBJ2-1	NA	TRBD2	TGCGCCAGCAGCTTTAGCGGGGGGGCGGGTGATGAGCAGTTCTTC	CASSFSGGAGDEQFF
TRBV5-4	TRBJ2-2	once	NA	TGTGCCAGCAGCTTGGGGGGCAGGTTGAACACCGGGGAGCTGTTTTTT	CASSLGGRLNTGELFF
TRBV27	TRBJ2-4	NA	NA	TGTGCCAGCGCCTTTAGCGAGACCAAAAACATTCAGTACTTC	CASAFSETKNIQYF
TRBV11-3	TRBJ1-2	NA	NA	TGTGCCAGCAAGGAGGGGGGCTATGGCTACACCTTC	CASKEGGYGYTF
TRBV6-5	TRBJ1-6	NA	TRBD1	TGTGCCAGCAGGCAACAACAGGGGACTAATTCACCCCTCCACTTT	CASRQQQGTNSPLHF
TRBV6-1	TRBJ2-7	NA	NA	TGTGCTTCTAGGGGGGGAGGGCTCTACGAGCAGTACTTC	CASRGGGLYEQYF
TRBV9	TRBJ2-7	NA	NA	TGTGCCAGCAGCCCTAGTAAGAGCTCCTACGAGCAGTACTTC	CASSPSKSSYEQYF
TRBV10-3	TRBJ2-2	few	NA	TGTGCCATCAGTGAGACCGGGCGTGGCACCGGGGAGCTGTTTTTT	CAISETGRGTGELFF
TRBV6-5	TRBJ1-2	NA	NA	TGTGCCAGCAGTTACGCAGAAGTTACCCCGGGAGGCTACACCTTC	CASSYAEVTPGGYTF
TRBV4-3	TRBJ1-1	NA	TRBD1	TGCGCCAGCAGCCAAGTAATGACAGGGCAGGTTACTGAAGCTTTCTTT	CASSQVMTGQVTEAFF
TRBV5-1	TRBJ2-6	NA	TRBD1	TGCGCCAGCAGCTCTCAGGGGGCGGCAGGGGCCAACGTCCTGACTTTC	CASSSQGAAGANVLTF
TRBV27	TRBJ1-1	NA	TRBD1	TGTGCCAGCAGTCAAGGGGGCCCCCCCCCTTTCTTT	CASSQGGPPPFF
TRBV11-2	TRBJ1-3	NA	NA	TGTGCCAGCAGCCCAGGCAGGTCGGGAAACACCATATATTTT	CASSPGRSGNTIYF
TRBV29-1	TRBJ1-2	NA	TRBD1	TGCAGCGTTACACAGGGGGGGGATGGCTACACCTTC	CSVTQGGDGYTF
TRBV4-1	TRBJ1-2	NA	NA	TGCGCCAGCAGCTCTCGTGGAGGGTCGGCCCCGGTAAACTATGGCTACACCTTC	CASSSRGGSAPVNYGYTF
TRBV29-1	TRBJ2-7	many	TRBD1	TGCAGCGTTGAGGACAGGGGAACCTACGAGCAGTACTTC	CSVEDRGTYEQYF
TRBV9	TRBJ2-3	NA	TRBD2	TGTGCCAGCAGCACCAGCGGGGGAGGAGGAGGGGATACGCAGTATTTT	CASSTSGGGGGDTQYF
TRBV11-2	TRBJ2-2	NA	NA	TGTGCCAGCAGCTTATTCGGGAGTGGCACCGGGGAGCTGTTTTTT	CASSLFGSGTGELFF
TRBV18	TRBJ1-1	NA	NA	TGTGCCAGCTCACCACAATCAGAGTTCCGGAACACTGAAGCTTTCTTT	CASSPQSEFRNTEAFF
TRBV19	TRBJ2-1	NA	NA	TGTGCCAGTAGAGGGAGCCAGGCCGGAAATGAGCAGTTCTTC	CASRGSQAGNEQFF
TRBV5-1	TRBJ2-5	NA	TRBD1	TGCGCCAGCAGCTTGAGTTGGGGACAGGGGGGCGAGACCCAGTACTTC	CASSLSWGQGGETQYF
TRBV2	TRBJ2-2	NA	NA	TGTGCCAGCAGTGAGAGCCGACAGAACACCGGGGAGCTGTTTTTT	CASSESRQNTGELFF
TRBV11-3	TRBJ2-3	NA	NA	TGTGCCAGCAGCTCTGGCGGGCGATTCACAGATACGCAGTATTTT	CASSSGGRFTDTQYF
TRBV4-3	TRBJ2-5	NA	NA	TGCGCCAGCAGCCAAGGATGGAGGGGACAACAAGAGACCCAGTACTTC	CASSQGWRGQQETQYF
TRBV6-6	TRBJ2-2	few	TRBD2	TGTGCCAGCAGCAGTAGCGGGACCCTTAACACCGGGGAGCTGTTTTTT	CASSSSGTLNTGELFF
TRBV11-2	TRBJ1-2	NA	TRBD1	TGTGCCAGCAGTCGCGACAGGGGGCAATCTAACTATGGCTACACCTTC	CASSRDRGQSNYGYTF